Listed here are 14 T cell receptor beta chains from one sample, sequenced in a study of blood T cell repertoires in COVID-19. The assay was immunoSEQ multiplex PCR, and TCRdb's table has in-frame clones only and misses some. The sample has 90,000 to 110,000 clones; approximately 84% are singletons. Specimen: peripheral blood. The receptors shown here come from a woman between 45 and 60 years old with acute or convalescent COVID-19.

This chain uses TRBV7-9 with TRBJ1-2, with 7 positions matching TRBD1. Unmatched junction bases numbered 6, after V lost 5 bases and J lost 3 bases. CDR1 is SEHNR, CDR2 FQNEAQ, per germline (reference sequence). The CDR3 extends over 14 amino acids. The CDR3 bases are TGTGCCAGCAGCCAGGGACAGAACCACTATGGCTACACCTTC. Translating gives CASSQGQNHYGYTF. Full variable domain (outside the CDR3, taken from reference TRBV7-9 and TRBJ1-2): DTGVSQNPRHKITKRGQNVTFRCDPISEHNRLYWYRQTLGQGPEFLTYFQNEAQLEKSRLLSDRFSAERPKGSFSTLEIQRTEQGDSAMYLCASSQGQNHYGYTFGSGTRLTVV.

CDR3 in amino acids: CASTRDSQPNQPQHF. In DNA, the CDR3 is TGTGCCAGCACACGGGACAGCCAGCCCAATCAGCCCCAGCATTTT. This sequence joins TRBV6-5 and TRBJ1-5, with TRBD1 matching 7 bases. The CDR3 spans 15 residues. V lost 7 bases to trimming and J lost 3 bases; unmatched junction nucleotides: 9. Germline V CDR1 and CDR2: MNHEY, SVGAGI.

The chain uses TRBV18 and TRBJ2-3; TRBD1 matches 8 bases. V lost 3 bases, J lost 4 bases, and 9 bases stayed unmatched. Germline lookup yields CDR1 KGHSH and CDR2 LQKENI. CDR3 length equals 16 residues. The DNA for the CDR3 is TGTGCCAGCTCACCTCCCGAGGACAGGGATGCAGATACGCAGTATTTT. It yields the protein CASSPPEDRDADTQYF.

The chain joins TRBV19 to TRBJ1-5; D is possibly TRBD1 (5 bases). Germline assignment: CDR1 LNHDA and CDR2 SQIVND (reference sequence). There are 14 residues in the CDR3. Between the trimmed V and J ends, which lost 3 bases and 4 bases, there was a span of 10 bases. The DNA of the CDR3 is TGTGCCAGTAGTATGGGGCAGCTAAATCAGCCCCAGCATTTT. Translating it yields CASSMGQLNQPQHF.

The chain recombines TRBV13 with TRBJ2-6; perhaps TRBD1 as D (6 bases). The CDR3 is made up of 16 amino acids. Trimming removed 0 bases from V and 2 bases from J, with 8 bases in between. CDR1 PRHDT and CDR2 FYEKMQ come from the germline V gene (reference sequence). This CDR3 reads CASSLGRQAGANVLTF. The CDR3, as DNA: TGTGCCAGCAGCTTAGGCCGACAGGCTGGGGCCAACGTCCTGACTTTC. Drawing the rest from reference TRBV13 and TRBJ2-6, the complete variable domain is AAGVIQSPRHLIKEKRETATLKCYPIPRHDTVYWYQQGPGQDPQFLISFYEKMQSDKGSIPDRFSAQQFSDYHSELNMSSLELGDSALYFCASSLGRQAGANVLTFGAGSRLTVL.

This clone appeared a single time. This chain uses TRBV6-5 with TRBJ1-1; D is perhaps TRBD1 (6 bases). The germline V and J ends were trimmed by 0 bases and 5 bases, with 13 bases remaining between them. The CDR3 spans 15 residues. Germline CDR1 and CDR2: MNHEY and SVGAGI. The DNA for the CDR3 is TGTGCCAGCAGTTACTCGATCAGGGGTACTACTGAAGCTTTCTTT. As protein: CASSYSIRGTTEAFF.

The gene calls are TRBV19 and TRBJ1-5; D not certain. The CDR3 has 15 amino acids. From germline, CDR1 is LNHDA and CDR2 SQIVND (reference sequence). Trimming removed 4 bases at V and 4 bases at J, with 14 bases between. The CDR3 loop reads CASSRRGQANQPQHF. In DNA form, the CDR3 reads TGTGCCAGTAGTAGGAGAGGCCAAGCGAATCAGCCCCAGCATTTT.

The chain uses TRBV12-3 or TRBV12-4 and TRBJ1-2; possible D gene TRBD1, 5 bases. This CDR3 is 13 amino acids long. Trimming pared 8 bases from V and 2 bases from J, leaving 12 bases between. CDR3 DNA: TGTGCCAGCGGGAGGGGCCCAAACTATGGCTACACCTTC. It encodes CASGRGPNYGYTF.

The rearrangement joins TRBV4-1 to TRBJ1-2, with D possibly matching TRBD1 (5 bases). The germline gives CDR1 MGHRA, CDR2 YSYEKL. There are 16 residues in the CDR3. V gave up 0 bases and J gave up 7 bases, with 18 bases separating them. The CDR3 reads CASSQEGGGAGSGYTF. CDR3 nucleotides: TGCGCCAGCAGCCAAGAGGGGGGTGGGGCAGGAAGTGGCTACACCTTC.

The V gene is TRBV18, the J gene TRBJ2-7, with 12 nucleotides matching TRBD2. Germline V gives CDR1 KGHSH, CDR2 LQKENI. This CDR3 is 17 amino acids long. V lost 4 bases, J lost 5 bases, and 12 bases stayed unmatched. The CDR3 is CASSRPLLAGGSNEQYF. CDR3 sequence (DNA): TGTGCCAGCTCACGTCCCCTACTAGCGGGGGGCAGCAACGAGCAGTACTTC. Drawing the rest from reference TRBV18 and TRBJ2-7, the complete variable domain is NAGVMQNPRHLVRRRGQEARLRCSPMKGHSHVYWYRQLPEEGLKFMVYLQKENIIDESGMPKERFSAEFPKEGPSILRIQQVVRGDSAAYFCASSRPLLAGGSNEQYFGPGTRLTVT.

This rearrangement joins TRBV18 to TRBJ2-2; TRBD1 matches at 7 bases. CDR1 KGHSH and CDR2 LQKENI come from the germline V gene. With V trimmed by 3 bases and J by 1 base, 5 bases remained unmatched. The CDR3 consists of 16 residues. CDR3 protein: CASSPRTGMNTGELFF. The CDR3 DNA sequence: TGTGCCAGCTCACCGAGGACAGGCATGAACACCGGGGAGCTGTTTTTT.

This clone has only a few counts. CDR3 in DNA: TGTGCCAGCTCACCAAACATCGGGGGCACTGAAGCTTTCTTT. Amino acids: CASSPNIGGTEAFF. J is TRBJ1-1 and V is TRBV18, with D tentatively TRBD1 (5 bases). Germline values: CDR1 KGHSH, CDR2 LQKENI. The CDR3 covers 14 residues. V lost 2 bases, J lost 4 bases, and 11 bases lay in between.

This clone was recorded only once. This chain links TRBV5-1 with TRBJ1-5; 9 positions match TRBD1. The ends lost 0 bases at V and 2 bases at J; junction bases unmatched: 6. CDR3 length: 17 amino acids. CDR1 and CDR2 (germline): SGHRS, YFSETQ. Here the CDR3 DNA reads TGCGCCAGCAGCTTGGGCACAGGGGGCGGTGGCAATCAGCCCCAGCATTTT. Amino acids: CASSLGTGGGGNQPQHF.

V gene TRBV28 combines with J gene TRBJ1-2; D remains unclear. Germline V gene lookup returns CDR1 MDHEN and CDR2 SYDVKM. There are 14 residues in the CDR3. V was shortened by 4 bases and J by 3 bases, with 12 bases between the two germline ends. CDR3 in amino acids: CASSSDPRDYGYTF. For the CDR3, the DNA is TGTGCCAGCAGTTCAGACCCCCGGGACTATGGCTACACCTTC.